These 27 T cell receptor beta chains were sequenced from one sample in a study of T cell responses to AZD1222 COVID-19 vaccine. Generated by immunoSEQ multiplex PCR, the TCRdb table keeps only in-frame clones and is missing some. The repertoire holds roughly 150,000 clones, with about 83% as singletons. The input for sequencing was peripheral blood, taken 28 days after the second AZD1222 dose. The receptors here all came from an adult who received the AZD1222 COVID-19 vaccine.

The V gene is TRBV5-6, the J gene TRBJ2-1; D is ambiguous. This CDR3 comprises 11 residues. Germline V lookup: CDR1 SGHDT, CDR2 YYEEEE. Trimming stripped 1 base from V and 9 bases from J, with 5 bases between. CDR3 bases: TGTGCCAGCAGCTTGCAGGCTGAGCAGTTCTTC. Encoded protein: CASSLQAEQFF.

The chain uses TRBV18 and TRBJ1-2; 7 nucleotides line up with TRBD1. This CDR3 has 14 amino acids. Trimming removed 3 bases from V and 6 bases from J; junction bases left unmatched: 7. Germline V gene sequence: CDR1 KGHSH, CDR2 LQKENI. CDR3 bases: TGTGCCAGCTCACCGTTGGGACAGCCGGATGGCTACACCTTC. This gives the protein CASSPLGQPDGYTF.

The V call is TRBV5-4, the J call TRBJ1-6; no clear D gene. Germline V lookup: CDR1 SGHNT, CDR2 YYREEE (reference sequence). The CDR3 is 14 residues long. The ends were cut back, 3 bases at V and 7 bases at J, with 11 bases in the middle. The CDR3 region has the DNA TGTGCCAGCAGCTCGTACGCCCCGAATTCACCCCTCCACTTT. It encodes CASSSYAPNSPLHF.

This sequence joins TRBV5-1 and TRBJ2-7, with D perhaps given as TRBD1 or TRBD2 (5 bases each). V lost 2 bases and J lost 2, with 11 bases in between. The CDR3 totals 14 residues. Germline loops: CDR1 SGHRS, CDR2 YFSETQ. CDR3 coding DNA: TGCGCCAGCAGCTTCCGGGACGGTCCCTACGAGCAGTACTTC. Amino acid sequence: CASSFRDGPYEQYF.

The chain recombines TRBV2 with TRBJ1-2; 8 nucleotides align to TRBD1. Per the germline V gene, CDR1 is SNHLY and CDR2 is FYNNEI. J lost 7 bases, V lost 3 bases, and 10 bases had no gene match. This CDR3 comprises 15 residues. CDR3 loop: CASSDGEQGVSGYTF. The CDR3 nucleotides read TGTGCCAGCAGTGATGGGGAACAGGGGGTTTCTGGCTACACCTTC.

This CDR3 is CASSELYTEAFF. The CDR3 DNA follows: TGCGCCAGCAGTGAGCTATACACTGAAGCTTTCTTT. The rearrangement joins TRBV10-2 to TRBJ1-1; no clear D. Germline CDR1 and CDR2: WSHSY and SAAADI. Trimming cost V 2 bases and J 3 bases, with 4 bases left between them. CDR3 length: 12 residues.

This chain joins TRBV19 and TRBJ2-7; D remains ambiguous. Germline values: CDR1 LNHDA, CDR2 SQIVND (reference sequence). The CDR3 totals 11 residues. V was shortened by 6 bases and J by 4 bases, with 7 bases between the two germline ends. The CDR3 nucleotides read TGTGCCAGTAGGCCCATGTACGAGCAGTACTTC. It encodes CASRPMYEQYF.

The chain carries TRBV6-1 and TRBJ2-7; a possible D gene is TRBD2 (6 bases). Germline-derived CDR1 and CDR2 are MNHNS and SASEGT. This CDR3 has 15 residues. V gave up 1 base and J gave up 2 bases, with 12 bases separating them. CDR3 nucleotide sequence: TGTGCCAGCAGTGAAGAGGAGGGATCAGCCTACGAGCAGTACTTC. This codes for CASSEEEGSAYEQYF.

The chain combines TRBV5-1 with TRBJ2-3, with 8 bases lining up with TRBD2. The CDR3 has 17 amino acids. Germline V gene sequence: CDR1 SGHRS, CDR2 YFSETQ. After removal of 4 bases from V and 4 bases from J, the junction contained 14 bases not matched to a gene. The CDR3 nucleotides read TGCGCCAGCAGCATACCATCAGGACTAGCCTCCCCAGATACGCAGTATTTT. This encodes CASSIPSGLASPDTQYF.

The chain joins TRBV29-1 to TRBJ2-1; TRBD2 agrees at 7 bases. CDR3 length: 15 residues. V trimming: 6 bases; J trimming: 5 bases; junction bases outside the gene matches: 13. CDR1 is SQVTM, CDR2 ANQGSEA, per germline. CDR3 loop: CSVNPFQRGDNEQFF. CDR3 DNA sequence: TGCAGCGTCAACCCTTTCCAGCGGGGCGACAATGAGCAGTTCTTC.

The V gene is TRBV12-5, the J gene TRBJ2-3; TRBD2 agrees at 7 bases. Losses at the gene ends were 7 bases for V and 1 base for J; bases not matched to a gene: 8. Germline CDR1 is LGHNT and CDR2 is FRNRAP. CDR3 length: 15 residues. CDR3 protein: CASVVGGRGTDTQYF. CDR3 DNA: TGTGCTAGTGTAGTGGGGGGGAGAGGCACAGATACGCAGTATTTT.

The rearrangement joins TRBV5-4 to TRBJ2-1; D perhaps matches TRBD2 (6 bases). Germline V lookup: CDR1 SGHNT, CDR2 YYREEE (reference sequence). V was cut by 0 bases and J by 4 bases, with 8 bases left in between. This CDR3 has 14 amino acids. DNA of the CDR3: TGTGCCAGCAGCTTGGACGGGAGTTACAATGAGCAGTTCTTC. This translates into CASSLDGSYNEQFF.

This clone was recorded a few times. This rearrangement joins TRBV5-1 to TRBJ1-1; D is undetermined. V dropped 1 base and J dropped 1 base, with 11 bases sitting between them. Germline-derived CDR1 and CDR2 are SGHRS and YFSETQ. The CDR3 has 15 amino acids. The CDR3 DNA reads TGCGCCAGCAGCTTGAGGGCGGGCGCGAACACTGAAGCTTTCTTT. Translation: CASSLRAGANTEAFF.

The chain carries TRBV6-4 and TRBJ2-2; 10 positions match TRBD1. Germline CDR1 and CDR2: MRHNA and SNTAGT. The CDR3 contains 15 residues. Losses at the gene ends were 5 bases for V and 4 bases for J; bases not matched to a gene: 4. CDR3 nucleotide sequence: TGTGCCAGCAGTACCGGGACAGGGGTCACCGGGGAGCTGTTTTTT. Its translation is CASSTGTGVTGELFF.

This clone appeared a few times. The V and J genes are TRBV27 and TRBJ1-1, with 8 bases aligning to TRBD1. CDR1 is MNHEY, CDR2 SMNVEV, per germline (reference sequence). The CDR3 sequence is 13 residues long. V trimming: 4 bases; J trimming: 5 bases; junction bases outside the gene matches: 3. The CDR3 loop reads CASSSNRGTEAFF. The CDR3 DNA sequence: TGTGCCAGCAGTTCGAACAGGGGGACTGAAGCTTTCTTT.

This rearrangement joins TRBV7-2 to TRBJ2-1, with D possibly matching TRBD2 (5 bases). The V end was cut by 5 bases, the J end by 0 bases, with 11 bases between. CDR3 length equals 15 residues. Germline assignment: CDR1 SGHTA and CDR2 FQGNSA. CDR3 protein: CASSSGGSSYNEQFF. The CDR3 DNA reads TGTGCCAGCAGCAGCGGCGGCAGCTCCTACAATGAGCAGTTCTTC. Together with reference TRBV7-2 and TRBJ2-1, the CDR3 gives the full variable domain: GAGVSQSPSNKVTEKGKDVELRCDPISGHTALYWYRQSLGQGLEFLIYFQGNSAPDKSGLPSDRFSAERTGGSVSTLTIQRTQQEDSAVYLCASSSGGSSYNEQFFGPGTRLTVL.

This chain connects TRBV2 to TRBJ1-3; D gene ambiguous. CDR1 is SNHLY and CDR2 is FYNNEI in the germline V gene. Trimming took off 10 bases at V and 0 bases at J, with 7 bases between the two ends. The CDR3 extends over 12 amino acids. CDR3 DNA sequence: TGTGCCACCAGGAGCTCTGGAAACACCATATATTTT. Encoded protein: CATRSSGNTIYF.

CDR3 protein: CAWKAPPNEQFF. CDR3 DNA: TGTGCCTGGAAGGCTCCCCCTAATGAGCAGTTCTTC. V is TRBV30 and J is TRBJ2-1; D is unclear. The CDR3 is 12 amino acids. Trimming cost V 4 bases and J 7 bases, with 11 bases left between them. In germline, CDR1 is GTSNPN, CDR2 SVGIG (reference sequence). Filled out from reference TRBV30 and TRBJ2-1, the complete variable domain reads SQTIHQWPATLVQPVGSPLSLECTVEGTSNPNLYWYRQAAGRGLQLLFYSVGIGQISSEVPQNLSASRPQDRQFILSSKKLLLSDSGFYLCAWKAPPNEQFFGPGTRLTVL.

The rearrangement joins TRBV2 to TRBJ1-6, with 7 bases that match TRBD1. This CDR3 has 19 amino acids. The J segment lost 0 bases and the V segment lost 9 bases, leaving 17 bases of the junction unmatched. Germline lookup yields CDR1 SNHLY and CDR2 FYNNEI. CDR3 nucleotide sequence: TGTGCCAGTGGGGAGGAGGGGGCCCTTCTGAGCTCCTATAATTCACCCCTCCACTTT. As protein: CASGEEGALLSSYNSPLHF.

The chain's CDR3 is CASSLAGADGTEAFF. The CDR3 DNA is TGCGCCAGCAGCTTGGCAGGGGCCGACGGAACTGAAGCTTTCTTT. The rearrangement joins TRBV5-1 to TRBJ1-1; TRBD1 might be the D (6 bases). Germline V gives CDR1 SGHRS, CDR2 YFSETQ. Trimming took off 0 bases at V and 5 bases at J, with 14 bases between the two ends. The CDR3 loop spans 15 amino acids.

The V and J genes are TRBV12-3 or TRBV12-4 and TRBJ1-2; D uncertain. Deletions cut 5 bases from V and 5 bases from J, with 12 bases between. The CDR3 length is 13 residues. DNA of the CDR3: TGTGCCAGCAGTCCCCACGCCGATTATGGCTACACCTTC. Protein: CASSPHADYGYTF.

J is TRBJ2-2 and V is TRBV7-2, with TRBD2 as a possible D gene (6 bases). With 4 bases removed from V and 5 bases from J, the gap between germline ends came to 11 bases. CDR3 length: 14 residues. Germline lookup yields CDR1 SGHTA and CDR2 FQGNSA. The DNA of the CDR3 is TGTGCCAGCAGCTCTCTAGCGAGAACCGGGGAGCTGTTTTTT. It specifies CASSSLARTGELFF. Variable domain in full (rest from reference TRBV7-2 and TRBJ2-2): GAGVSQSPSNKVTEKGKDVELRCDPISGHTALYWYRQSLGQGLEFLIYFQGNSAPDKSGLPSDRFSAERTGGSVSTLTIQRTQQEDSAVYLCASSSLARTGELFFGEGSRLTVL.

This chain uses TRBV21-1 with TRBJ1-4; the table calls TRBD1, which could not be checked here. TRBV21-1 is a documented pseudogene. The CDR3 runs to 16 residues. In nucleotides, the CDR3 is TGTGCCAGCAGCAATCCCGACAGGGAGGCTAATGAAAAACTGTTTTTT. It translates to CASSNPDREANEKLFF.

The V and J genes are TRBV7-2 and TRBJ2-1, with TRBD2 matching over 11 bases. Per germline, CDR1 SGHTA and CDR2 FQGNSA. J was trimmed by 1 base and V by 5 bases; bases with no gene match: 7. The CDR3 is 17 amino acids. The CDR3 region is CASSDPVAGGSYNEQFF. CDR3 sequence (DNA): TGTGCCAGCAGCGACCCGGTAGCGGGGGGGTCCTACAATGAGCAGTTCTTC.

This clone appeared a single time. The chain recombines TRBV2 with TRBJ1-2; the D gene is possibly TRBD1 (6 bases). The V end lost 7 bases, the J end lost 9 bases, and 21 bases lay between the germline ends. Germline lookup yields CDR1 SNHLY and CDR2 FYNNEI. CDR3 length equals 14 residues. CDR3 loop: CASTYGKGGSSYTF. CDR3 coding DNA: TGTGCCAGCACTTATGGAAAGGGGGGGTCTAGCTACACCTTC.

The V and J genes are TRBV5-6 and TRBJ1-6, with D possibly TRBD1 on 5 matching bases. Germline V gene data show CDR1 as SGHDT and CDR2 as YYEEEE. The V gene lost 3 bases and the J gene lost 9 bases, with 16 bases spanning the gap. This CDR3 spans 15 amino acids. The CDR3 loop reads CASSSYDRVGSPLHF. CDR3 sequence (DNA): TGTGCCAGCAGCTCATACGACAGAGTGGGTTCACCCCTCCACTTT.

V usage is TRBV4-2 and J usage is TRBJ1-5, with D possibly matching TRBD1 (5 bases). The V and J ends lost 0 bases and 7 bases respectively, with 13 bases between them. The V gene's germline CDR1 is LGHNA and CDR2 YNFKEQ. This CDR3 has 15 residues. Written as DNA, the CDR3 is TGTGCCAGCAGCCAAGATTCCGGGGCTCGGCAGCCCCAGCATTTT. This translates into CASSQDSGARQPQHF.